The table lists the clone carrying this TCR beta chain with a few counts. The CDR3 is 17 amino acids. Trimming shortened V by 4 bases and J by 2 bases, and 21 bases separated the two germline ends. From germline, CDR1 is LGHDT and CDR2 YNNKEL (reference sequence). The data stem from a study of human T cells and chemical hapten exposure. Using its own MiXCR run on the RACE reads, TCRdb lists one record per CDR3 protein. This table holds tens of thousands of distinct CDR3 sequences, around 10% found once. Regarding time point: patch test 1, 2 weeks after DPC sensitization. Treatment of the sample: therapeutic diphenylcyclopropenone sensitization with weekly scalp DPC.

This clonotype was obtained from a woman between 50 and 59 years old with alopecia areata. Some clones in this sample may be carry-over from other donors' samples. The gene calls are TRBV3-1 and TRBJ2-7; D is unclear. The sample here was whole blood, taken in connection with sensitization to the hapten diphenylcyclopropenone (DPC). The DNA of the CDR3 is TGTGCCAGCAGCCTACGTCCCCTGCGAGAGGCGCCCTACGAGCAGTACTTC. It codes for CASSLRPLREAPYEQYF.